The next 21 T cell receptor beta chains were all read from a single sample in a study of a mutant IDH1 vaccine in newly diagnosed glioma. Sequencing used immunoSEQ multiplex PCR; TCRdb keeps in-frame clones, though not all of them. The table lists approximately 50,000 clones, around 85% of them singletons. Time point reported: week 35, safety follow-up. Vaccinated patients received 300 ug of mutant IDH1 20-mer peptide per dose, with topical imiquimod. Antigens for these TCRs are unknown. The sample in question was PBMCs, obtained from a glioma patient whose treatment included an IDH1 peptide vaccine. The receptors stem from a man in his forties or fifties with glioma.

The rearrangement links TRBV7-6 to TRBJ1-5, with D possibly being TRBD1 (5 bases). The CDR3 extends over 15 amino acids. The germline gives CDR1 SGHVS, CDR2 FNYEAQ. V was cut by 4 bases and J by 2 bases, with 12 bases left in between. The CDR3 coding sequence is TGTGCCAGCAGCTCGGACGGGGGAGGCAATCAGCCCCAGCATTTT. Amino acids: CASSSDGGGNQPQHF.

The chain combines TRBV4-1 with TRBJ2-2; D is possibly TRBD1 (5 bases). CDR1 is MGHRA, CDR2 YSYEKL, per germline. The CDR3 runs to 17 residues. The V and J ends lost 0 bases and 6 bases respectively, with 17 bases between them. CDR3 in amino acids: CASSQEAGHPIPGELFF. The CDR3, as DNA: TGCGCCAGCAGCCAAGAGGCCGGACACCCAATTCCCGGGGAGCTGTTTTTT.

The chain couples TRBV13 to TRBJ1-2, with D perhaps TRBD1 (6 bases). V gave up 5 bases and J gave up 7 bases, with 11 bases separating them. Germline assignment: CDR1 PRHDT and CDR2 FYEKMQ (reference sequence). This CDR3 has 12 amino acids. CDR3 in DNA: TGTGCCAGCAGCACACAGGGTCCTGGCTACACCTTC. This gives the protein CASSTQGPGYTF.

The chain combines TRBV27 with TRBJ2-2; D is ambiguous. The CDR3 contains 13 residues. From germline, CDR1 is MNHEY and CDR2 SMNVEV (reference sequence). The germline V and J ends were trimmed by 8 bases and 7 bases, with 14 bases remaining between them. CDR3 nucleotides: TGTGCCAGCGTAAAAAGCGTCGGCGGGGAGCTGTTTTTT. As protein: CASVKSVGGELFF.

This clone was recorded once. The chain has TRBV14 and TRBJ2-3; D possibly corresponds to TRBD1 (6 bases). V shed 3 bases and J shed 1 base, with 11 bases lying between them. Germline V gene lookup returns CDR1 SGHDN and CDR2 FVKESK. The CDR3 sequence is 15 residues long. DNA of the CDR3: TGTGCCAGCAGCCAGGGGACATCCCGCACAGATACGCAGTATTTT. This sequence encodes CASSQGTSRTDTQYF.

The rearrangement links TRBV7-8 to TRBJ1-1; D call uncertain. Germline CDR1 and CDR2: SGHVS and FQNEAQ. V was cut by 1 base and J by 5 bases, with 14 bases left in between. This CDR3 has 15 amino acids. CDR3 residues: CASSLGLGDRTEAFF. The CDR3 bases are TGTGCCAGCAGCTTAGGCCTAGGTGATAGGACTGAAGCTTTCTTT. Combining the CDR3 with reference TRBV7-8 and TRBJ1-1 gives the whole variable domain GAGVSQSPRYKVAKRGQDVALRCDPISGHVSLFWYQQALGQGPEFLTYFQNEAQLDKSGLPSDRFFAERPEGSVSTLKIQRTQQEDSAVYLCASSLGLGDRTEAFFGQGTRLTVV.

A few counts support this clone. The V and J genes are TRBV20-1 and TRBJ2-1; D not resolved. The V and J ends lost 6 bases and 10 bases respectively, with 13 bases between them. The CDR3 length is 11 residues. The germline V gene encodes CDR1 DFQATT and CDR2 SNEGSKA (reference sequence). The CDR3 protein is CSAQVVWEQFF. DNA for the CDR3: TGCAGTGCCCAGGTTGTCTGGGAGCAGTTCTTC.

For this clone: Relative to the germline gene, one junction end is altered; a read error may explain this. This chain connects TRBV7-7 to TRBJ1-5; 7 bases map to TRBD1. The germline V gene encodes CDR1 SSHAT and CDR2 FNYEAQ (reference sequence). The CDR3 consists of 12 residues. The DNA for the CDR3 is TGTGCTAGCAGGGGACAGAAGGAGCCCCAGCATTTT. It codes for CASRGQKEPQHF. The whole variable domain, filled in from reference TRBV7-7 and TRBJ1-5, reads GAGVSQSPRYKVTKRGQDVTLRCDPISSHATLYWYQQALGQGPEFLTYFNYEAQPDKSGLPSDRFSAERPEGSISTLTIQRTEQRDSAMYRCASRGQKEPQHFGDGTRLSIL.

CDR3 loop: CASSDRGNQPQHF. The CDR3 DNA sequence: TGTGCCAGCAGTGACAGGGGCAATCAGCCCCAGCATTTT. The chain joins TRBV6-6 to TRBJ1-5; 7 positions agree with TRBD1. The V and J ends lost 5 bases and 2 bases, in that order; junction bases with no gene match: 0. The CDR3 extends over 13 amino acids. Looked up from germline, CDR1 is MNHNY and CDR2 is SVGAGI (reference sequence).

The chain has TRBV18 and TRBJ2-7; possibly TRBD2 for D (5 bases). CDR1 is KGHSH and CDR2 is LQKENI in the germline V gene. The CDR3 is 13 residues long. Trimming shortened V by 8 bases and J by 0 bases, and 11 bases separated the two germline ends. Here the CDR3 DNA reads TGTGCCAGCCAGGACTCTAACTCCTACGAGCAGTACTTC. The encoded protein is CASQDSNSYEQYF.

The chain carries TRBV15 and TRBJ2-7; no firm D call. Germline V CDR1 and CDR2: LNHNV, YYDKDF (reference sequence). V gave up 4 bases and J gave up 4 bases, with 11 bases separating them. The CDR3 covers 13 residues. Written as DNA, the CDR3 is TGTGCCACCAGCACAGATCAGCGTTACGAGCAGTACTTC. Translating gives CATSTDQRYEQYF.

A few counts support this clone. V and J are TRBV9 and TRBJ1-1; TRBD1 aligns across 8 bases. After removal of 0 bases from V and 5 bases from J, the junction contained 9 bases not matched to a gene. The CDR3 loop spans 16 amino acids. Germline values: CDR1 SGDLS, CDR2 YYNGEE. The CDR3, as DNA: TGTGCCAGCAGCGTAGGCCAGGGGGCGCTCGGGACTGAAGCTTTCTTT. This codes for CASSVGQGALGTEAFF.

The V call is TRBV5-1, the J call TRBJ1-3; 9 bases align to TRBD1. The ends lost 1 base at V and 4 bases at J; junction bases unmatched: 6. This CDR3 contains 16 residues. Germline-derived CDR1 and CDR2 are SGHRS and YFSETQ. The CDR3 here is CASSLNQQGAGNTIYF. The CDR3 coding sequence is TGCGCCAGCAGCTTGAACCAACAGGGGGCAGGAAACACCATATATTTT.

The V call is TRBV18, the J call TRBJ1-5; no definite D call. V was trimmed by 4 bases and J by 0 bases, leaving 7 bases between them. The germline gives CDR1 KGHSH, CDR2 LQKENI. This CDR3 spans 14 amino acids. Here the CDR3 DNA reads TGTGCCAGCTCACTCCGGGATAGCAATCAGCCCCAGCATTTT. This translates into CASSLRDSNQPQHF.

This chain uses TRBV5-4 with TRBJ2-3; a possible D gene is TRBD2 (5 bases). Germline V gene sequence: CDR1 SGHNT, CDR2 YYREEE (reference sequence). The ends were cut back, 1 base at V and 5 bases at J, with 11 bases in the middle. The length of the CDR3 is 14 residues. As DNA, the CDR3 is TGTGCCAGCAGCTTGTCCTTGGAGGTAGATACGCAGTATTTT. Encoded protein: CASSLSLEVDTQYF.

The chain combines TRBV5-1 with TRBJ2-7; no definite D call. This CDR3 has 14 amino acids. Trimming pared 0 bases from V and 2 bases from J, leaving 9 bases between. Per germline, CDR1 SGHRS and CDR2 YFSETQ. The CDR3 nucleotides are TGCGCCAGCAGCTTGGGGGGAACGACCTACGAGCAGTACTTC. Its protein product is CASSLGGTTYEQYF.

The chain couples TRBV5-4 to TRBJ1-1, with TRBD1 matching 9 bases. Germline-derived CDR1 and CDR2 are SGHNT and YYREEE (reference sequence). V trimming: 6 bases; J trimming: 0 bases; junction bases outside the gene matches: 6. The CDR3 has 15 residues. The CDR3 loop is CASTRTGDMNTEAFF. The CDR3 coding sequence is TGTGCCAGCACCAGGACAGGGGACATGAACACTGAAGCTTTCTTT.

The genes are TRBV27 and TRBJ2-5; 10 bases are a match to TRBD1. The germline gives CDR1 MNHEY, CDR2 SMNVEV (reference sequence). The V and J ends lost 4 bases and 7 bases, in that order; junction bases with no gene match: 9. CDR3 length equals 15 residues. The CDR3 here is CASSSGQGPKGTQYF. Here the CDR3 DNA reads TGTGCCAGCAGTTCGGGACAGGGGCCGAAAGGGACCCAGTACTTC.

The chain couples TRBV7-9 to TRBJ2-7, with no clear D. The germline V and J ends were trimmed by 10 bases and 1 base, with 14 bases remaining between them. Per germline, CDR1 SEHNR and CDR2 FQNEAQ (reference sequence). This CDR3 is built from 13 residues. The DNA for the CDR3 is TGTGCCATTTCGGCAGGCCGATCCTACGAGCAGTACTTC. This encodes CAISAGRSYEQYF.

This chain joins TRBV19 and TRBJ2-7; perhaps TRBD1 as D (6 bases). The CDR3 extends over 14 amino acids. The V gene lost 3 bases and the J gene lost 2 bases, with 11 bases spanning the gap. Germline V CDR1 and CDR2: LNHDA, SQIVND (reference sequence). This chain's CDR3 is CASSIGGQTYEQYF. Here the CDR3 DNA reads TGTGCCAGTAGTATCGGTGGACAGACCTACGAGCAGTACTTC.

V gene TRBV5-6 combines with J gene TRBJ1-1; 7 bases align to TRBD1. Germline V CDR1 and CDR2: SGHDT, YYEEEE. Trimming removed 4 bases from V and 1 base from J; junction bases left unmatched: 7. CDR3 length equals 15 residues. The CDR3 DNA sequence: TGTGCCAGCAGCGGGGACAGTCTAAGGAACACTGAAGCTTTCTTT. Amino acid sequence: CASSGDSLRNTEAFF. The full variable domain, its missing parts supplied by reference TRBV5-6 and TRBJ1-1, is DAGVTQSPTHLIKTRGQQVTLRCSPKSGHDTVSWYQQALGQGPQFIFQYYEEEERQRGNFPDRFSGHQFPNYSSELNVNALLLGDSALYLCASSGDSLRNTEAFFGQGTRLTVV.